The 21 T cell receptor beta chains below were found in one sample sequenced in a study of blood T cell repertoires in COVID-19. Sequencing was performed with immunoSEQ multiplex PCR; in TCRdb, only in-frame clones are kept and a portion is missing. The sample lists 350,000 to 450,000 clones; 80% to 95% were seen once. The sequencing input was PBMCs or T cells enriched from blood (not recorded which). The receptor source for this set is a woman between 35 and 50 years old who had been exposed to COVID-19.

CDR3 loop: CASSPGVGQAQHF. The CDR3 DNA follows: TGTGCCAGCAGCCCGGGGGTCGGTCAAGCCCAGCATTTT. The chain has TRBV7-3 and TRBJ1-5, with TRBD1 as a possible D gene (5 bases). The ends were cut back, 5 bases at V and 11 bases at J, with 16 bases in the middle. The CDR3 consists of 13 residues. Germline V gene sequence: CDR1 SGHTA, CDR2 FQGTGA.

V and J are TRBV5-1 and TRBJ1-4, with TRBD1 matching 8 bases. Germline values: CDR1 SGHRS, CDR2 YFSETQ. This CDR3 is built from 16 residues. Trimming at V came to 4 bases and at J to 6 bases, leaving 11 bases not matched to a gene. The DNA of the CDR3 is TGCGCCAGCAGCAAAGGGGACAGGATGATGGATGAAAAACTGTTTTTT. This gives the protein CASSKGDRMMDEKLFF.

The chain combines TRBV9 with TRBJ1-5; D perhaps matches TRBD1 (5 bases). Germline assignment: CDR1 SGDLS and CDR2 YYNGEE. V was trimmed by 1 base and J by 4 bases, leaving 21 bases between them. The CDR3 sequence is 18 residues long. CDR3 bases: TGTGCCAGCAGCGTATGTTTAGGGGAACATACTTTAAATCAGCCCCAGCATTTT. This sequence encodes CASSVCLGEHTLNQPQHF.

This sequence joins TRBV30 and TRBJ1-1; 7 positions agree with TRBD1. V was clipped by 0 bases and J by 7 bases; unmatched bases: 5. Looked up from germline, CDR1 is GTSNPN and CDR2 is SVGIG (reference sequence). This CDR3 comprises 13 residues. The CDR3 loop is CAWSVVAGGEAFF. CDR3 coding DNA: TGTGCCTGGAGTGTTGTTGCAGGGGGTGAAGCTTTCTTT.

V gene TRBV5-1 combines with J gene TRBJ1-1, with no clear D. The V end lost 0 bases, the J end lost 6 bases, and 9 bases lay between the germline ends. CDR1 SGHRS and CDR2 YFSETQ come from the germline V gene. This CDR3 spans 13 amino acids. Here the CDR3 reads CASSLDEYSEAFF. The CDR3, as DNA: TGCGCCAGCAGCTTGGACGAGTATTCTGAAGCTTTCTTT.

The chain has TRBV7-2 and TRBJ1-1; D is possibly TRBD1 (5 bases). Germline CDR1 and CDR2: SGHTA and FQGNSA. The CDR3 totals 13 residues. The V gene lost 5 bases and the J gene lost 8 bases, with 15 bases spanning the gap. The DNA for the CDR3 is TGTGCCAGCAGCGACCAGGGATGGGTGGAAGCTTTCTTT. It specifies CASSDQGWVEAFF.

The chain joins TRBV6-5 to TRBJ1-1; tentatively, D is TRBD1 (5 bases). Germline V gene sequence: CDR1 MNHEY, CDR2 SVGAGI. The V end was cut by 6 bases, the J end by 4 bases, with 9 bases between. The CDR3 covers 12 residues. In nucleotides, the CDR3 is TGTGCCAGCAGAATGGGGGGCACTGAAGCTTTCTTT. Protein: CASRMGGTEAFF.

J is TRBJ2-1 and V is TRBV7-2; tentatively, D is TRBD1 (6 bases). Trimming removed 4 bases at V and 9 bases at J, with 19 bases between. This CDR3 is 15 amino acids long. CDR1 is SGHTA and CDR2 is FQGNSA in the germline V gene. CDR3: CASSSGGGQRGEQFF. The CDR3 DNA is TGTGCCAGCAGCTCAGGTGGGGGACAAAGGGGTGAGCAGTTCTTC.

The chain's CDR3 is CASSLDRANSPLHF. CDR3 bases: TGTGCCAGCAGCTTGGACAGGGCCAATTCACCCCTCCACTTT. The genes are TRBV7-9 and TRBJ1-6; 8 nucleotides match TRBD1. Germline-derived CDR1 and CDR2 are SEHNR and FQNEAQ (reference sequence). The CDR3 consists of 14 residues. V lost 3 bases and J lost 7; bases outside the gene matches: 2.

The chain couples TRBV19 to TRBJ1-2, with 8 bases aligning to TRBD1. The CDR3 runs to 14 residues. Unmatched junction bases numbered 7, after V lost 5 bases and J lost 5 bases. From germline, CDR1 is LNHDA and CDR2 SQIVND (reference sequence). DNA of the CDR3: TGTGCCAGTAGTCCGACAGGGGAAGCGTATGGCTACACCTTC. Protein product: CASSPTGEAYGYTF.

V and J are TRBV18 and TRBJ1-2; D may be TRBD1 (6 bases). V was trimmed by 2 bases and J by 1 base, leaving 11 bases between them. Germline CDR1 reads KGHSH; CDR2 reads LQKENI. This CDR3 comprises 15 residues. For the CDR3, the DNA is TGTGCCAGCTCACCAGGGGGCGCGGGTAACTATGGCTACACCTTC. It yields the protein CASSPGGAGNYGYTF.

This rearrangement joins TRBV15 to TRBJ1-5; D unclear. V was shortened by 0 bases and J by 3 bases, with 6 bases between the two germline ends. The CDR3 covers 14 residues. The V gene's germline CDR1 is LNHNV and CDR2 YYDKDF (reference sequence). The CDR3 is CATSRDRVNQPQHF. The CDR3 nucleotides read TGTGCCACCAGCAGAGATCGCGTCAATCAGCCCCAGCATTTT.

V and J are TRBV19 and TRBJ1-5; TRBD1 agrees at 8 bases. CDR3 length: 15 amino acids. CDR1 is LNHDA, CDR2 SQIVND, per germline (reference sequence). V was pared by 7 bases and J by 0 bases, with 5 bases of the junction left unmatched. The CDR3 nucleotides are TGTGCCAGTACCGCCGACAGGGGTAGCAATCAGCCCCAGCATTTT. Protein: CASTADRGSNQPQHF.

About this clone itself: One end of the junction does not line up with germline, which may come from a read error. The rearrangement uses TRBV7-7 and TRBJ2-5; 11 nucleotides match TRBD2. This CDR3 contains 14 residues. CDR1 is SSHAT, CDR2 FNYEAQ, per germline (reference sequence). The CDR3 reads CASSFSGGAETQYF. The CDR3 bases are TGTGCTAGCAGCTTTAGCGGGGGGGCGGAGACCCAGTACTTC.

A single count supports this clone. The genes are TRBV30 and TRBJ2-1; the match to TRBD1 covers 8 bases. CDR3 length: 13 residues. Germline values: CDR1 GTSNPN, CDR2 SVGIG (reference sequence). The V and J ends lost 8 bases and 6 bases, in that order; junction bases with no gene match: 9. The CDR3 sequence: CAGSQGARNEQFF. The CDR3 nucleotides are TGTGCCGGGTCCCAGGGGGCTCGCAATGAGCAGTTCTTC.

The CDR3 reads CASSRDYDTGELFF. CDR3 nucleotide sequence: TGTGCCAGTAGTCGCGACTACGACACCGGGGAGCTGTTTTTT. The rearrangement links TRBV19 to TRBJ2-2, with a weak D call TRBD2 (5 bases). CDR1 is LNHDA, CDR2 SQIVND, per germline (reference sequence). The CDR3 runs 14 residues. The V gene lost 5 bases and the J gene lost 3 bases, with 10 bases spanning the gap.

V usage is TRBV19 and J usage is TRBJ1-5; D unresolved. The V end was cut by 4 bases, the J end by 7 bases, with 11 bases between. Germline lookup yields CDR1 LNHDA and CDR2 SQIVND (reference sequence). The CDR3 is 13 amino acids. The CDR3 loop reads CASSTAGRQPQHF. The CDR3 region has the DNA TGTGCCAGTAGTACGGCGGGAAGGCAGCCCCAGCATTTT.

The chain is built from TRBV30 and TRBJ1-2; 7 nucleotides line up with TRBD1. V shed 5 bases, J shed 7 bases, and the junction held 7 bases outside the gene matches. Per the germline V gene, CDR1 is GTSNPN and CDR2 is SVGIG (reference sequence). CDR3 length: 12 amino acids. In nucleotides, the CDR3 is TGTGCCTGGGCAGAGGGGACAGTTGGCTACACCTTC. Protein product: CAWAEGTVGYTF.

The CDR3 is CSVGGRVGGELFF. The CDR3 DNA follows: TGCAGCGTTGGGGGGCGAGTGGGCGGGGAGCTGTTTTTT. The chain links TRBV29-1 to TRBJ2-2; D possibly corresponds to TRBD1 (6 bases). The germline gives CDR1 SQVTM, CDR2 ANQGSEA. CDR3 size: 13 residues. Trimming stripped 4 bases from V and 7 bases from J, with 13 bases between.

In its sample, this clone was seen once. This chain connects TRBV12-3 or TRBV12-4 to TRBJ1-5; no clear D. The V gene lost 3 bases and the J gene lost 7 bases, with 10 bases spanning the gap. The CDR3 extends over 13 amino acids. The CDR3 sequence: CASSFGLQQPQHF. The CDR3 DNA reads TGTGCCAGCAGTTTCGGGTTGCAGCAGCCCCAGCATTTT.

This chain uses TRBV24-1 with TRBJ2-3, with TRBD1 identical over 8 bases. The CDR3 loop spans 14 amino acids. CDR1 and CDR2 (germline): KGHDR, SFDVKD. V gave up 7 bases and J gave up 2 bases; unmatched junction bases: 4. CDR3 DNA: TGTGCCACCAGAGACAGGGGCCCCACAGATACGCAGTATTTT. Its protein product is CATRDRGPTDTQYF.